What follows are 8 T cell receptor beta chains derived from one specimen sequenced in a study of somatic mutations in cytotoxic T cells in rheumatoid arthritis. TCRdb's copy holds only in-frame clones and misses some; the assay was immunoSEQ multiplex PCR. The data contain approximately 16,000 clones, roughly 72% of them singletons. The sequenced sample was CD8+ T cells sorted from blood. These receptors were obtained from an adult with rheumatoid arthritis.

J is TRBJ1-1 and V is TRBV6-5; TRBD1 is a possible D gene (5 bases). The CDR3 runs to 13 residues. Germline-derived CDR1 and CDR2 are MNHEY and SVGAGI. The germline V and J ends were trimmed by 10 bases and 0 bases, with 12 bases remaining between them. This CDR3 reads CATRDGLNTEAFF. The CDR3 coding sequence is TGTGCCACCCGGGACGGGTTGAACACTGAAGCTTTCTTT.

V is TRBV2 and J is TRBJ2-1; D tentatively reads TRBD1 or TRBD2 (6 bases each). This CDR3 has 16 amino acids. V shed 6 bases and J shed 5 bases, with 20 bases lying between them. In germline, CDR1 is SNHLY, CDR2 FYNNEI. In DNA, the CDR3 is TGTGCCAGCAGCCTTGGACCGGGAGCAGGGGACAATGAGCAGTTCTTC. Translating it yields CASSLGPGAGDNEQFF.

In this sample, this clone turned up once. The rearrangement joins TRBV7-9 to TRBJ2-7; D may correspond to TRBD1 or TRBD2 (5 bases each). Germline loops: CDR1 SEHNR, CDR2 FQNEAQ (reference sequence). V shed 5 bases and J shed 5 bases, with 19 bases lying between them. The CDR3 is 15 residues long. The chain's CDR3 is CASSQGTDVRDEQYF. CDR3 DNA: TGTGCCAGCAGCCAAGGGACGGACGTTAGGGACGAGCAGTACTTC.

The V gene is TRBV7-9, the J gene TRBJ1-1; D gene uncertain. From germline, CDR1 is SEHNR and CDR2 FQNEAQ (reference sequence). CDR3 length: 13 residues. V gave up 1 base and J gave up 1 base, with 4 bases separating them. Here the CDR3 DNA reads TGTGCCAGCAGCTTAGTCGGGAACACTGAAGCTTTCTTT. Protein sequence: CASSLVGNTEAFF.

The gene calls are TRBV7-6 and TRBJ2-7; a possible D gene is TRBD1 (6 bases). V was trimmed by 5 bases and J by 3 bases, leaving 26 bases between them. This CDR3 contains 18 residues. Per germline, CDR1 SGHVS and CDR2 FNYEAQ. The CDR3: CASSGSPGQWVSGYEQYF. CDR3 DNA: TGTGCCAGCAGCGGAAGCCCGGGACAATGGGTTAGTGGCTACGAGCAGTACTTC.

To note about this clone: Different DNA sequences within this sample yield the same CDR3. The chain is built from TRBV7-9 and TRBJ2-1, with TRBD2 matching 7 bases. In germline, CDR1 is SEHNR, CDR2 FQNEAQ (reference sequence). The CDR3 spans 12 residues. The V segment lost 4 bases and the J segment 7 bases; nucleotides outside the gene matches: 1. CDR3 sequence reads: CASSWGGNEQFF. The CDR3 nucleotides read TGTGCCAGCAGCTGGGGGGGGAATGAGCAGTTCTTC.

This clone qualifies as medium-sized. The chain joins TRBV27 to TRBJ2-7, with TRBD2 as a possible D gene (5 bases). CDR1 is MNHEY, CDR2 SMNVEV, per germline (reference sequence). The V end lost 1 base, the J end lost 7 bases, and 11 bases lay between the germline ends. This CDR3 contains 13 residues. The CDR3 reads CASSLWSRGEQYF. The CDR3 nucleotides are TGTGCCAGCAGTTTATGGTCTCGAGGGGAGCAGTACTTC.

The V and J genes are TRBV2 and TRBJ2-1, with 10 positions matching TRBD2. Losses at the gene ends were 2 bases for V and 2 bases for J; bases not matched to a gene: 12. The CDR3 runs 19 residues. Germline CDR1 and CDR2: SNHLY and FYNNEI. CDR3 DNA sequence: TGTGCCAGCAGTGAAAGGGATAGCGGGGGGCCCCCAACCTACAATGAGCAGTTCTTC. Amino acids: CASSERDSGGPPTYNEQFF.